Listed here are 30 T cell receptor beta chains from one sample, sequenced in a study of T cells in Graves' hyperthyroidism and ophthalmopathy. There were TCR beta CDR3 regions amplified from RNA transcripts. The HTBI set primed first-round TCR CDR3 RT-PCR. TCRdb re-derived calls from the multiplex PCR reads in MiXCR, one entry per CDR3 protein. The sample yields about 53,000 distinct CDR3 sequences, roughly 49% seen once. The sample was blood. Receptors were obtained from a young woman with Graves' ophthalmopathy.

The chain employs TRBV5-1 and TRBJ1-6; TRBD1 agrees at 11 bases. Germline V gives CDR1 SGHRS, CDR2 YFSETQ. V lost 0 bases, J lost 11 bases, and 4 bases stayed unmatched. The CDR3 sequence is 15 residues long. The CDR3 sequence: CASSLGTGGATPLHF. The DNA of the CDR3 is TGCGCCAGCAGCTTGGGGACAGGGGGCGCGACACCCCTCCACTTT.

With regard to this clonotype: One end of the junction does not line up with germline, which may come from a read error. This sequence joins TRBV7-9 and TRBJ2-5; TRBD2 matches at 8 bases. In germline, CDR1 is SEHNR, CDR2 FQNEAQ (reference sequence). The CDR3 is 16 residues long. The CDR3 region has the DNA TGTACCAGCAGCCCTCCGGGGGGGAGCCACCAAGAGACCCAGTACTTC. Translating it yields CTSSPPGGSHQETQYF.

The V call is TRBV2, the J call TRBJ1-1; TRBD1 is a possible D gene (5 bases). Germline loops: CDR1 SNHLY, CDR2 FYNNEI. CDR3 length: 13 amino acids. V was shortened by 2 bases and J by 4 bases, with 8 bases between the two germline ends. The CDR3, as DNA: TGTGCCAGCAGTGAATGGAGGGGCACTGAAGCTTTCTTT. The encoded protein is CASSEWRGTEAFF. The variable domain in full, with the rest retrieved from reference TRBV2 and TRBJ1-1, is EPEVTQTPSHQVTQMGQEVILRCVPISNHLYFYWYRQILGQKVEFLVSFYNNEISEKSEIFDDQFSVERPDGSNFTLKIRSTKLEDSAMYFCASSEWRGTEAFFGQGTRLTVV.

The chain is built from TRBV2 and TRBJ2-6, with D uncertain. Deletions cut 2 bases from V and 0 bases from J, with 14 bases between. The CDR3 loop spans 18 amino acids. Germline CDR1 and CDR2: SNHLY and FYNNEI. CDR3 DNA: TGTGCCAGCAGTGAATGTGGAGAGGTCCCCTCTGGGGCCAACGTCCTGACTTTC. Translated: CASSECGEVPSGANVLTF.

This clonotype came up many times. The chain links TRBV14 to TRBJ1-1, with unresolved D. CDR1 and CDR2 from the germline V gene are SGHDN and FVKESK. V was cut by 5 bases and J by 6 bases, with 13 bases left in between. This CDR3 is built from 13 residues. The CDR3 DNA is TGTGCCAGCAGCAAGCAATTTATCCCTGAAGCTTTCTTT. Translation: CASSKQFIPEAFF.

This clonotype was detected many times. The gene calls are TRBV5-8 and TRBJ1-2; perhaps TRBD1 as D (6 bases). Between the trimmed V and J ends, which lost 3 bases and 6 bases, there was a span of 21 bases. This CDR3 contains 16 residues. Germline-derived CDR1 and CDR2 are SGHTS and YDEGEE. CDR3 sequence reads: CASSSAGQRSIDGYTF. Written as DNA, the CDR3 is TGTGCCAGCAGCTCCGCCGGACAGCGTAGTATAGATGGCTACACCTTC.

J is TRBJ2-2 and V is TRBV28; D not certain. Germline CDR1 and CDR2: MDHEN and SYDVKM. Trimming took off 2 bases at V and 8 bases at J, with 15 bases between the two ends. CDR3 length: 15 residues. In nucleotides, the CDR3 is TGTGCCAGCAGTTTAATCTCCGGCAACGTAGGGGAGCTGTTTTTT. It codes for CASSLISGNVGELFF.

This clonotype was counted many times. The chain recombines TRBV19 with TRBJ1-4; D gene uncertain. V lost 2 bases to trimming and J lost 6 bases, with 13 bases between them. The CDR3 length is 15 residues. Germline assignment: CDR1 LNHDA and CDR2 SQIVND (reference sequence). CDR3 protein: CASSIYTRADEKLFF. CDR3 nucleotides: TGTGCCAGTAGTATATATACCCGGGCGGATGAAAAACTGTTTTTT. The variable domain in full, completed from reference TRBV19 and TRBJ1-4, reads DGGITQSPKYLFRKEGQNVTLSCEQNLNHDAMYWYRQDPGQGLRLIYYSQIVNDFQKGDIAEGYSVSREKKESFPLTVTSAQKNPTAFYLCASSIYTRADEKLFFGSGTQLSVL.

In this sample, this clonotype turned up many times. V gene TRBV6-6 combines with J gene TRBJ2-3; TRBD1 is a possible D gene (5 bases). The V end lost 6 bases, the J end lost 6 bases, and 10 bases lay between the germline ends. CDR3 length: 12 amino acids. CDR1 and CDR2 from the germline V gene are MNHNY and SVGAGI (reference sequence). The CDR3 sequence is CASSGPGDTQYF. CDR3 in DNA: TGTGCCAGCAGCGGTCCAGGGGATACGCAGTATTTT.

This clonotype appeared many times. The chain employs TRBV6-1 and TRBJ1-2; D might be TRBD1 (5 bases). The V end was cut by 8 bases, the J end by 6 bases, with 22 bases between. The germline V gene has CDR1 MNHNS and CDR2 SASEGT. The CDR3 contains 15 residues. Written as DNA, the CDR3 is TGTGCCAGCGTTCAGGGTAGTATCCACGCCAATGGCTACACCTTC. Protein sequence: CASVQGSIHANGYTF.

This chain joins TRBV25-1 and TRBJ1-1, with D tentatively TRBD1 (6 bases). This CDR3 region has 18 residues. Germline CDR1 MGHDK, CDR2 SYGVNS. Trimming left V 4 bases short and J 2 bases short, with 23 bases between. The CDR3 is CASSASTGGLRGNTEAFF. CDR3 DNA sequence: TGTGCCAGCAGTGCTTCTACGGGGGGCCTGAGGGGAAACACTGAAGCTTTCTTT.

A single count supports this clonotype. The genes are TRBV20-1 and TRBJ2-5, with 10 bases identical to TRBD1. There are 16 residues in the CDR3. Germline trimming cut 8 bases from V and 0 bases from J; bases unmatched to any gene: 12. CDR1 is DFQATT and CDR2 is SNEGSKA in the germline V gene (reference sequence). This chain's CDR3 is CSTTGGTGAYQETQYF. DNA for the CDR3: TGCAGTACTACCGGCGGGACAGGGGCGTACCAAGAGACCCAGTACTTC.

The table lists this clonotype with many counts. The chain recombines TRBV6-2 or TRBV6-3 with TRBJ2-1; 8 bases are a match to TRBD2. This CDR3 is built from 16 residues. The V gene's germline CDR1 is MNHEY and CDR2 SVGEGT. Trimming at V came to 2 bases and at J to 7 bases, leaving 10 bases not matched to a gene. This chain's CDR3 is CASSYPSGLGGNEQFF. The CDR3 nucleotides read TGTGCCAGCAGTTACCCATCGGGACTAGGGGGGAATGAGCAGTTCTTC.

This clonotype was seen at least ten times. The chain has TRBV5-5 and TRBJ2-6, with D unclear. The germline gives CDR1 SGHKS, CDR2 YYEKEE (reference sequence). The CDR3 contains 15 residues. The V end was cut by 7 bases, the J end by 4 bases, with 15 bases between. The CDR3 sequence is CASSFLASGANVLTF. The CDR3 DNA sequence: TGTGCCAGCTCCTTTTTGGCGTCGGGGGCCAACGTCCTGACTTTC.

This clonotype was picked up many times. The J gene is TRBJ1-1, the V gene TRBV28; 11 bases agree with TRBD1. Unmatched junction bases numbered 4, after V lost 6 bases and J lost 4 bases. The CDR3 length is 14 residues. Germline assignment: CDR1 MDHEN and CDR2 SYDVKM. The CDR3 sequence: CASSRDRGTTEAFF. The CDR3 region has the DNA TGTGCCAGCAGCCGGGACAGGGGGACCACTGAAGCTTTCTTT.

The chain recombines TRBV7-2 with TRBJ2-5, with 9 bases lining up with TRBD2. V was clipped by 2 bases and J by 6 bases; unmatched bases: 10. The CDR3 covers 16 residues. Germline V lookup: CDR1 SGHTA, CDR2 FQGNSA. For the CDR3, the DNA is TGTGCCAGCAGCTTAAGGAGTAGCGGGAGAGAGCAGACCCAGTACTTC. Residues: CASSLRSSGREQTQYF.

The genes are TRBV18 and TRBJ1-5; possibly TRBD1 for D (5 bases). The V end lost 4 bases, the J end lost 7 bases, and 11 bases lay between the germline ends. The CDR3 length is 13 residues. Germline CDR1 KGHSH, CDR2 LQKENI. The CDR3 coding sequence is TGTGCCAGCTCACGGGGCGAGAACCAGCCCCAGCATTTT. Its translation is CASSRGENQPQHF.

This clonotype was detected ten times or more. The gene calls are TRBV2 and TRBJ2-3, with D possibly being TRBD2 (6 bases). In germline, CDR1 is SNHLY, CDR2 FYNNEI. CDR3 size: 14 residues. Trimming stripped 0 bases from V and 7 bases from J, with 11 bases between. The CDR3 spells CASSEASAGNTQYF. As DNA, the CDR3 is TGTGCCAGCAGTGAAGCGTCCGCGGGGAATACGCAGTATTTT.

This clonotype was counted ten times or more. V is TRBV12-3 or TRBV12-4 and J is TRBJ2-7; 8 bases agree with TRBD2. The CDR3 loop spans 16 amino acids. V was pared by 6 bases and J by 1 base, with 11 bases of the junction left unmatched. The CDR3 protein is CASRGVAGRGSYEQYF. CDR3 DNA sequence: TGTGCCAGCAGGGGGGTAGCGGGAAGGGGGTCCTACGAGCAGTACTTC.

V is TRBV9 and J is TRBJ1-2; D remains ambiguous. The CDR3 is 17 residues long. CDR1 SGDLS and CDR2 YYNGEE come from the germline V gene. V lost 1 base to trimming and J lost 12 bases, with 28 bases between them. The chain's CDR3 is CASSVPLDIRHRTGNTF. In DNA form, the CDR3 reads TGTGCCAGCAGCGTACCCCTGGATATACGTCACAGAACCGGCAACACCTTC.

At least ten counts were recorded for this clonotype. The V and J genes are TRBV5-4 and TRBJ1-3, with D uncertain. V lost 2 bases and J 0 bases, leaving 9 bases between the germline ends. CDR1 and CDR2 from the germline V gene are SGHNT and YYREEE (reference sequence). This CDR3 is 15 amino acids long. The CDR3 reads CASSLGAGSGNTIYF. The CDR3 DNA reads TGTGCCAGCAGCTTAGGAGCTGGCTCTGGAAACACCATATATTTT.

The V and J genes are TRBV7-9 and TRBJ2-1; 8 positions agree with TRBD2. The CDR3 spans 15 residues. Germline trimming cut 5 bases from V and 7 bases from J; bases unmatched to any gene: 10. Germline V CDR1 and CDR2: SEHNR, FQNEAQ (reference sequence). CDR3 amino acids: CASSIRLAGWNEQFF. The CDR3 DNA follows: TGTGCCAGCAGCATAAGATTAGCGGGGTGGAATGAGCAGTTCTTC.

This clonotype has only one observation. A much larger clone lies one base from this, so it may be a read error. The V gene is TRBV27, the J gene TRBJ2-7; 7 positions agree with TRBD2. J gave up 5 bases and V 0 bases, and 10 bases lay outside the gene matches. The CDR3 runs 16 residues. Germline V gene sequence: CDR1 MNHEY, CDR2 SMNVEV (reference sequence). The CDR3 spells CASSLSFLAATHEQYF. DNA of the CDR3: TGTGCCAGCAGTTTATCGTTCCTAGCGGCCACCCACGAGCAGTACTTC.

There are many counts of this clonotype. The chain has TRBV3-1 and TRBJ2-7; TRBD2 is a possible D gene (6 bases). V shed 1 base and J shed 4 bases, with 17 bases lying between them. CDR1 and CDR2 from the germline V gene are LGHDT and YNNKEL (reference sequence). CDR3 size: 16 residues. The CDR3 nucleotides are TGTGCCAGCAGCCAAGGCAGGGAGGTCGACCTGTACGAGCAGTACTTC. It encodes CASSQGREVDLYEQYF.

The chain employs TRBV20-1 and TRBJ1-1, with TRBD1 matching 9 bases. Germline CDR1 DFQATT, CDR2 SNEGSKA (reference sequence). The CDR3 has 16 residues. Germline trimming cut 0 bases from V and 4 bases from J; bases unmatched to any gene: 9. The CDR3 region is CSARDLTGGRTTEAFF. CDR3 coding DNA: TGCAGTGCTAGAGATCTCACAGGGGGCCGCACCACTGAAGCTTTCTTT.

This clonotype was detected only a few times. J is TRBJ2-7 and V is TRBV27, with 7 bases identical to TRBD1. V lost 5 bases, J lost 2 bases, and 9 bases stayed unmatched. There are 15 residues in the CDR3. Germline values: CDR1 MNHEY, CDR2 SMNVEV (reference sequence). CDR3 residues: CASSPQDRTAYEQYF. The CDR3 region has the DNA TGTGCCAGCAGTCCACAGGACAGGACCGCCTACGAGCAGTACTTC.

The chain has TRBV4-2 and TRBJ1-6; 8 positions match TRBD1. The V segment lost 1 base and the J segment 8 bases; nucleotides outside the gene matches: 10. Germline values: CDR1 LGHNA, CDR2 YNFKEQ. The CDR3 runs to 17 residues. DNA for the CDR3: TGTGCCAGCAGCCAAGGAAAGCAGGGGGCCGACGATTCACCCCTCCACTTT. Its translation is CASSQGKQGADDSPLHF.

In the case of this clonotype: Here the CDR3 omits its conserved ending phenylalanine or tryptophan, so a read error is the likely source. The rearrangement joins TRBV20-1 to TRBJ1-3, with D tentatively TRBD1 (5 bases). The germline V gene has CDR1 DFQATT and CDR2 SNEGSKA (reference sequence). The CDR3 spans 14 residues. V was clipped by 2 bases and J by 9 bases, with 17 bases between them. CDR3 nucleotide sequence: TGCAGTGCTAGACTACCCCAGGGTCGGAGCACCATATATTCT. Amino acid sequence: CSARLPQGRSTIYS.

This clonotype was observed many times. CDR3 sequence (DNA): TGTGCCAGCAGCGTAGTCGGACAGGGAGTATCGGGGGCCAACGTCCTGACTTTC. Translated: CASSVVGQGVSGANVLTF. The rearrangement links TRBV9 to TRBJ2-6; 8 bases are shared with TRBD1. V shed 0 bases, J shed 4 bases, and the junction held 9 bases outside the gene matches. The CDR3 extends over 18 amino acids. From germline, CDR1 is SGDLS and CDR2 YYNGEE.

The V gene is TRBV7-2, the J gene TRBJ1-6; D is ambiguous. Germline assignment: CDR1 SGHTA and CDR2 FQGNSA. The V gene lost 1 base and the J gene lost 0 bases, with 10 bases spanning the gap. The CDR3 is 17 residues long. Here the CDR3 reads CASSLVKLSSYNSPLHF. CDR3 nucleotide sequence: TGTGCCAGCAGCTTAGTTAAGTTGAGCTCCTATAATTCACCCCTCCACTTT. Supplemented by reference TRBV7-2 and TRBJ1-6, the full variable domain reads GAGVSQSPSNKVTEKGKDVELRCDPISGHTALYWYRQSLGQGLEFLIYFQGNSAPDKSGLPSDRFSAERTGGSVSTLTIQRTQQEDSAVYLCASSLVKLSSYNSPLHFGNGTRLTVT.